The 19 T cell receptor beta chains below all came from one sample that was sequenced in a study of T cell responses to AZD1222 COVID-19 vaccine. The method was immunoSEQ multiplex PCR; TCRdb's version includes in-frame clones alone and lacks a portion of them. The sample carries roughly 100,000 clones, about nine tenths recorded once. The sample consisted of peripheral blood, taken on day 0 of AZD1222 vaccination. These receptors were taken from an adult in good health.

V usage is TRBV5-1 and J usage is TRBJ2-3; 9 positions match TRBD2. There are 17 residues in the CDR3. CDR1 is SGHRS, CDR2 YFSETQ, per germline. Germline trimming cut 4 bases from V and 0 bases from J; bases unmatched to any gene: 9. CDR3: CASSAALTSGSTDTQYF. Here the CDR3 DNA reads TGCGCCAGCAGCGCCGCCCTGACTAGCGGTAGCACAGATACGCAGTATTTT.

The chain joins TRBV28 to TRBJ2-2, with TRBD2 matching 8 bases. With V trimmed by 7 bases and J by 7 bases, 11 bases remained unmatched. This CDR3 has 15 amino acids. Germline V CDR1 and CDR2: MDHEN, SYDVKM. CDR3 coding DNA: TGTGCCAGCACCTCCGGGGGGGTTTCAGTCGGGGAGCTGTTTTTT. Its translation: CASTSGGVSVGELFF.

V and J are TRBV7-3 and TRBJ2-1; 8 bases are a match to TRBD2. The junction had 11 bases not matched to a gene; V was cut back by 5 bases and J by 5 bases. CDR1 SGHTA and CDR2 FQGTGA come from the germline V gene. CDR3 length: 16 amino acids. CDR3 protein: CASSPRTSNDHNEQFF. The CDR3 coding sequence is TGTGCCAGCAGCCCCAGGACTAGCAATGATCACAATGAGCAGTTCTTC.

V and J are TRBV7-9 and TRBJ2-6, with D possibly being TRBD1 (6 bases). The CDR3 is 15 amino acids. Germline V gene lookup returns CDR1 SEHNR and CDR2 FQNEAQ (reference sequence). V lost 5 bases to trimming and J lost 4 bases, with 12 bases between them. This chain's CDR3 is CASSPPGTGANVLTF. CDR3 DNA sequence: TGTGCCAGCAGCCCACCCGGGACAGGGGCCAACGTCCTGACTTTC.

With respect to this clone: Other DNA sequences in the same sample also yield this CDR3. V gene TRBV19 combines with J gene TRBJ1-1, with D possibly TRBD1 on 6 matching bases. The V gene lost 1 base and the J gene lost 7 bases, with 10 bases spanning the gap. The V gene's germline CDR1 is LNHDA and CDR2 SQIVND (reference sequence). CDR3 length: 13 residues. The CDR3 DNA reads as TGTGCCAGTAGTATAGCAGGGGCGGGTGAAGCTTTCTTT. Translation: CASSIAGAGEAFF. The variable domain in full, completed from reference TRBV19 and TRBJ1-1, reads DGGITQSPKYLFRKEGQNVTLSCEQNLNHDAMYWYRQDPGQGLRLIYYSQIVNDFQKGDIAEGYSVSREKKESFPLTVTSAQKNPTAFYLCASSIAGAGEAFFGQGTRLTVV.

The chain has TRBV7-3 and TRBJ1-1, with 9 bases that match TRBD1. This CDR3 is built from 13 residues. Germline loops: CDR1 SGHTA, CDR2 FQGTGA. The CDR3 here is CASSGTGSSEAFF. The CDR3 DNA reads TGTGCTAGTAGCGGGACAGGGTCCTCTGAAGCTTTCTTT. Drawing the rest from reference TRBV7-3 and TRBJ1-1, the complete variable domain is GAGVSQTPSNKVTEKGKYVELRCDPISGHTALYWYRQSLGQGPEFLIYFQGTGAADDSGLPNDRFFAVRPEGSVSTLKIQRTERGDSAVYLCASSGTGSSEAFFGQGTRLTVV.

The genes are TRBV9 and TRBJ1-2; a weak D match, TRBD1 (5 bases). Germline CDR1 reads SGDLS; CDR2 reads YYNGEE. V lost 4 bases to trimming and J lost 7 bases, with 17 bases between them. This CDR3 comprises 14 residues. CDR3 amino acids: CASSPKSGASGYTF. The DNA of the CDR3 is TGTGCCAGCAGCCCTAAGAGCGGGGCGAGTGGCTACACCTTC.

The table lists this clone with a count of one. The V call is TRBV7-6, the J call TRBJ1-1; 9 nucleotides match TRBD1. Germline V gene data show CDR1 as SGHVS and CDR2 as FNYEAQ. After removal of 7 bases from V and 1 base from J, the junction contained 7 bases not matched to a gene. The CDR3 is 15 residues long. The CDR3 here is CASKQGADRNTEAFF. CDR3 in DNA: TGTGCCAGCAAACAGGGGGCCGATCGGAACACTGAAGCTTTCTTT.

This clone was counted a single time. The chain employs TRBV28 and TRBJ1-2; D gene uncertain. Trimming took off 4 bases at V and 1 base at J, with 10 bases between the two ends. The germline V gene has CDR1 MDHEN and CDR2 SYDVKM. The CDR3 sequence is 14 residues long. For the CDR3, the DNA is TGTGCCAGCAGTTCCCTCCCCGATAACTATGGCTACACCTTC. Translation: CASSSLPDNYGYTF.

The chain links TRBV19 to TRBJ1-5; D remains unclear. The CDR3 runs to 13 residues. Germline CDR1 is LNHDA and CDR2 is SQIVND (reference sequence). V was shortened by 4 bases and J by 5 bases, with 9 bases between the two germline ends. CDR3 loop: CASSSQNHQPQHF. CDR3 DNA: TGTGCCAGTAGTAGTCAGAACCATCAGCCCCAGCATTTT. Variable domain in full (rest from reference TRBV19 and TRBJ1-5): DGGITQSPKYLFRKEGQNVTLSCEQNLNHDAMYWYRQDPGQGLRLIYYSQIVNDFQKGDIAEGYSVSREKKESFPLTVTSAQKNPTAFYLCASSSQNHQPQHFGDGTRLSIL.

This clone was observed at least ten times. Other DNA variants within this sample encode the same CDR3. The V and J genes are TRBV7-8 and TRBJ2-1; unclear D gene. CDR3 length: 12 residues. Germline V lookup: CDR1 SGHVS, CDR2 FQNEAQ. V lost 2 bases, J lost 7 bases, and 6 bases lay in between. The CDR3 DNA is TGTGCCAGCAGCTTAAGATCGAATGAGCAGTTCTTC. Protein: CASSLRSNEQFF.

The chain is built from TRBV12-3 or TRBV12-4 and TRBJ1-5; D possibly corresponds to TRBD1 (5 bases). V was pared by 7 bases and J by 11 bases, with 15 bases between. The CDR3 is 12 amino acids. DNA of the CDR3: TGTGCCAGCAAAGACAGTTATCAAGCCCAGCATTTT. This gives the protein CASKDSYQAQHF.

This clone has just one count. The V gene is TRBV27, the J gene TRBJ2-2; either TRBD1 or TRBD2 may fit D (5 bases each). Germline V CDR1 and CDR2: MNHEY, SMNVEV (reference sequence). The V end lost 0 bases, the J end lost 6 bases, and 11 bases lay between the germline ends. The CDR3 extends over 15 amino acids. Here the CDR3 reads CASSLSIVGAGELFF. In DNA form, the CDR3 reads TGTGCCAGCAGTTTATCAATCGTGGGGGCCGGGGAGCTGTTTTTT.

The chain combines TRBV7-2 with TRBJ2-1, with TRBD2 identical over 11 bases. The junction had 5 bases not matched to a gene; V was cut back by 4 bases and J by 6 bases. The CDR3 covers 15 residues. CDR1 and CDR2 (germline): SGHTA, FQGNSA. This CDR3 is CASSSPGLAGNEQFF. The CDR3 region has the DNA TGTGCCAGCAGCTCCCCAGGACTAGCGGGCAATGAGCAGTTCTTC.

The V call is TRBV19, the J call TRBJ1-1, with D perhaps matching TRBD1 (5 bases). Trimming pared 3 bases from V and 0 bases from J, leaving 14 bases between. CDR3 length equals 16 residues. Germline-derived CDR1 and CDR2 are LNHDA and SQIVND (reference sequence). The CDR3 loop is CASSISGDGMNTEAFF. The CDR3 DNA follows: TGTGCCAGTAGTATCAGCGGGGACGGGATGAACACTGAAGCTTTCTTT.

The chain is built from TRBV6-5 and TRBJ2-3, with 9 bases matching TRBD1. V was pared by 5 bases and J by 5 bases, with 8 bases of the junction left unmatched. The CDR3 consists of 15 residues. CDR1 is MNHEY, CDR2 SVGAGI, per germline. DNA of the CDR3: TGTGCCAGCAGTCCCCGTACAGGGGGCAGAGATACGCAGTATTTT. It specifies CASSPRTGGRDTQYF.

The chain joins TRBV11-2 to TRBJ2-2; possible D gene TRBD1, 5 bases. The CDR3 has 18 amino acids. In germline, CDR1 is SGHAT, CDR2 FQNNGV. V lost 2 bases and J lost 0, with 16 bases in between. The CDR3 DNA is TGTGCCAGCAGCTTAAGGGGTATGGTGGGCACGAACACCGGGGAGCTGTTTTTT. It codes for CASSLRGMVGTNTGELFF.

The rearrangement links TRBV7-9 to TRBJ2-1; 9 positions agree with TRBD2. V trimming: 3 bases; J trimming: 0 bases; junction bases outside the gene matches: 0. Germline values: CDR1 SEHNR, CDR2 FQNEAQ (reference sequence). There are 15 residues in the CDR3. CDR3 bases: TGTGCCAGCAGCTTTAGCGGGAGCTCCTACAATGAGCAGTTCTTC. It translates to CASSFSGSSYNEQFF.

The CDR3 DNA follows: TGTGCCAGCAGTCCCGGACAGCACACTGAAGCTTTCTTT. Encoded protein: CASSPGQHTEAFF. J is TRBJ1-1 and V is TRBV21-1; the table's D call, TRBD1, was not checked against the DNA. TRBV21-1 has pseudogene status. This CDR3 is built from 13 residues.